The 5 T cell receptor beta chains below were found in one sample sequenced in a study of blood T cells in healthy people across ages. Alongside a J-beta primer mix, a sample-barcoded 5' primer served in a second PCR lasting roughly 7 to 12 cycles. TCRdb recomputed calls from the 5' RACE reads with MiXCR, one row per CDR3 protein. Of 2 million or so distinct CDR3 sequences in the sample, about 49% were seen once. The sequenced sample consisted of blood. The receptors shown here come from a woman aged 40 to 49 in good health.

The CDR3 here is CASSFGTSGGYREQYF. The CDR3 bases are TGTGCCAGCAGCTTCGGGACTAGCGGGGGGTATCGTGAGCAGTACTTC. V is TRBV7-2 and J is TRBJ2-5; TRBD2 matches at 15 bases. The V and J ends lost 3 bases and 11 bases, in that order; junction bases with no gene match: 10. CDR1 and CDR2 from the germline V gene are SGHTA and FQGNSA. This CDR3 comprises 16 residues.

The V and J genes are TRBV6-2 or TRBV6-3 and TRBJ2-5, with D uncertain. The germline V gene has CDR1 MNHEY and CDR2 SVGEGT. Trimming left V 2 bases short and J 3 bases short, with 10 bases between. The CDR3 extends over 14 amino acids. CDR3 region: CASSYAVRKETQYF. The DNA for the CDR3 is TGTGCCAGCAGTTACGCGGTTAGGAAAGAGACCCAGTACTTC.

This clonotype was seen a few times. The rearrangement uses TRBV20-1 and TRBJ2-7; D is uncertain. Germline V gives CDR1 DFQATT, CDR2 SNEGSKA (reference sequence). The CDR3 runs 14 residues. The CDR3: CGWSPPGRSYEQYF. The CDR3 DNA sequence: TGCGGGTGGTCCCCGCCCGGGCGCTCCTACGAGCAGTACTTC.

A remark on this clonotype: One junction end does not reproduce the germline sequence, and a read error may be involved. The chain combines TRBV5-1 with TRBJ1-1, with no clear D. The CDR3 contains 12 residues. CDR1 is SGHRS, CDR2 YFSETQ, per germline. In nucleotides, the CDR3 is TGCGCCAGCAACTTGGTGCGGACCGAAGCTTTCTTT. It codes for CASNLVRTEAFF.

J is TRBJ2-1 and V is TRBV4-3, with 14 bases fitting TRBD2. The V segment lost 6 bases and the J segment 6 bases; nucleotides outside the gene matches: 4. This CDR3 has 15 amino acids. CDR1 LGHNA and CDR2 YSLEER come from the germline V gene. The CDR3 spells CASRAGTSGGNEQFF. CDR3 nucleotides: TGCGCCAGCAGGGCCGGGACTAGCGGGGGCAATGAGCAGTTCTTC.